The T cell receptor (beta chain) under discussion was sequenced for a study of cytomegalovirus exposure and HLA in healthy donors. The CDR3 sequence is 14 residues long. The germline gives CDR1 LNHDA, CDR2 SQIVND (reference sequence). The ends lost 5 bases at V and 3 bases at J; junction bases unmatched: 6. PCR amplification relied on 60 Vbeta primers (plus 13 Jbeta primers). Produced via immunoSEQ multiplex PCR; TCRdb's table is partial and in-frame only. The sample comprises about 110,000 clones, over 60% of which are singletons, and 5.2% rests with the top ten. This clone has only one observation. The chain couples TRBV19 to TRBJ1-1, with 7 bases that match TRBD1. What was sequenced was PBMCs. This TCR came from a female donor in good health and CMV-seropositive. The CDR3 here is CASSGQDRYTEAFF. Written as DNA, the CDR3 is TGTGCCAGTAGTGGACAGGATAGATACACTGAAGCTTTCTTT.